The 23 T cell receptor beta chains reported below all come from one sample, sequenced in a study of T cell responses to AZD1222 COVID-19 vaccine. TCRdb's copy holds only in-frame clones and misses some; the assay was immunoSEQ multiplex PCR. The sample shows roughly 170,000 clones, approximately 94% of them seen only once. The sample was peripheral blood, taken 28 days after the second AZD1222 dose. The source of these receptors is an adult who received the AZD1222 COVID-19 vaccine.

This chain joins TRBV6-5 and TRBJ2-7, with 8 bases identical to TRBD1. The junction had 10 bases not matched to a gene; V was cut back by 7 bases and J by 5 bases. This CDR3 contains 14 residues. Germline loops: CDR1 MNHEY, CDR2 SVGAGI. The CDR3 here is CASKGGQGDNEQYF. The CDR3 DNA follows: TGTGCCAGCAAGGGAGGACAGGGAGACAACGAGCAGTACTTC.

The CDR3 spells CALLSPDFPSAICGYTF. DNA of the CDR3: TGTGCCCTTCTTTCCCCCGACTTTCCCTCCGCTATATGTGGCTACACCTTC. The J gene is TRBJ1-2, the V gene TRBV27, with unresolved D. CDR3 length equals 17 residues. V was clipped by 11 bases and J by 7 bases, with 32 bases between them. The germline CDR1 and CDR2 sequences are MNHEY and SMNVEV (reference sequence).

The chain employs TRBV7-8 and TRBJ2-7; the D gene is possibly TRBD2 (6 bases). This CDR3 region has 18 residues. Per the germline V gene, CDR1 is SGHVS and CDR2 is FQNEAQ. Trimming shortened V by 5 bases and J by 5 bases, and 28 bases separated the two germline ends. The CDR3 DNA reads TGTGCCAGCAGCACCTATCTTTTAATGGCAGGGAGGATGGACGAGCAGTACTTC. It yields the protein CASSTYLLMAGRMDEQYF.

In this sample, this clone turned up once. CDR3 loop: CASSVGTGNSGNTIYF. The CDR3 DNA follows: TGTGCCAGCAGCGTAGGGACAGGGAACTCTGGAAACACCATATATTTT. V and J are TRBV9 and TRBJ1-3, with 8 bases fitting TRBD1. The length of the CDR3 is 16 residues. The V gene's germline CDR1 is SGDLS and CDR2 YYNGEE. V lost 0 bases and J lost 0; bases outside the gene matches: 2.

This chain connects TRBV25-1 to TRBJ1-2; the D gene is possibly TRBD1 (5 bases). The CDR3 is made up of 17 amino acids. CDR1 is MGHDK, CDR2 SYGVNS, per germline. With 4 bases removed from V and 0 bases from J, the gap between germline ends came to 18 bases. CDR3 in amino acids: CASSGLGAASSNYGYTF. In DNA form, the CDR3 reads TGTGCCAGCAGTGGTTTAGGGGCAGCCTCTTCTAACTATGGCTACACCTTC.

The V call is TRBV19, the J call TRBJ1-5; D not resolved. The V gene lost 4 bases and the J gene lost 5 bases, with 24 bases spanning the gap. Germline V gives CDR1 LNHDA, CDR2 SQIVND (reference sequence). The CDR3 has 18 residues. CDR3 DNA: TGTGCCAGTAGTAGGGTGGGTGGCATGGGCAGGAGCTATCAGCCCCAGCATTTT. This encodes CASSRVGGMGRSYQPQHF.

The chain carries TRBV6-5 and TRBJ1-6, with 8 nucleotides matching TRBD1. The CDR3 totals 15 residues. The germline CDR1 and CDR2 sequences are MNHEY and SVGAGI. Trimming took 7 bases from V and 8 from J; bases not matched to a gene: 10. CDR3 coding DNA: TGTGCCAGCATGTACTTAGGACAGGGCCATTCACCCCTCCACTTT. As protein: CASMYLGQGHSPLHF.

J is TRBJ2-5 and V is TRBV11-2, with 13 positions matching TRBD2. The V gene end was trimmed by 4 bases and the J gene end by 5 bases; junction bases not matched to a gene: 4. This CDR3 spans 15 amino acids. The germline gives CDR1 SGHAT, CDR2 FQNNGV. The chain's CDR3 is CASSSRLAGGETQYF. In nucleotides, the CDR3 is TGTGCCAGCAGCTCCAGACTAGCGGGAGGCGAGACCCAGTACTTC.

The V gene is TRBV13, the J gene TRBJ1-4; the match to TRBD1 covers 8 bases. V gave up 5 bases and J gave up 3 bases; unmatched junction bases: 8. Germline CDR1 and CDR2: PRHDT and FYEKMQ (reference sequence). The CDR3 runs 16 residues. The CDR3 DNA is TGTGCCAGCAGCGCGGACCGGACAGGGTCTAATGAAAAACTGTTTTTT. Protein: CASSADRTGSNEKLFF.

The J gene is TRBJ1-6, the V gene TRBV15; the match to TRBD1 covers 7 bases. Germline V gene sequence: CDR1 LNHNV, CDR2 YYDKDF (reference sequence). With V trimmed by 4 bases and J by 4 bases, 4 bases remained unmatched. The CDR3 has 15 amino acids. CDR3 loop: CATSTGDRYNSPLHF. CDR3 DNA: TGTGCCACCAGCACCGGGGACAGATATAATTCACCCCTCCACTTT. Supplemented by reference TRBV15 and TRBJ1-6, the full variable domain reads DAMVIQNPRYQVTQFGKPVTLSCSQTLNHNVMYWYQQKSSQAPKLLFHYYDKDFNNEADTPDNFQSRRPNTSFCFLDIRSPGLGDTAMYLCATSTGDRYNSPLHFGNGTRLTVT.

The V gene is TRBV5-6, the J gene TRBJ1-2; D remains unclear. Trimming removed 4 bases from V and 3 bases from J, with 13 bases in between. Germline CDR1 is SGHDT and CDR2 is YYEEEE. The CDR3 totals 14 residues. The CDR3 DNA is TGTGCCAGCAGCCCAGACACCCTCTACTATGGCTACACCTTC. Its protein product is CASSPDTLYYGYTF.

This chain links TRBV20-1 with TRBJ2-1, with unresolved D. V was clipped by 3 bases and J by 5 bases, with 17 bases between them. Germline CDR1 is DFQATT and CDR2 is SNEGSKA (reference sequence). This CDR3 region has 15 residues. CDR3 nucleotide sequence: TGCAGTGCTAGTAAATTCAATTCCCAAGACAATGAGCAGTTCTTC. Translating gives CSASKFNSQDNEQFF.

The chain joins TRBV5-4 to TRBJ2-1, with TRBD2 matching over 12 bases. Germline V gene data show CDR1 as SGHNT and CDR2 as YYREEE (reference sequence). CDR3 length: 16 amino acids. Germline trimming cut 6 bases from V and 9 bases from J; bases unmatched to any gene: 13. CDR3 in amino acids: CASTGTLAGGPGEQFF. The CDR3 DNA follows: TGTGCCAGCACCGGTACCCTAGCGGGAGGGCCAGGTGAGCAGTTCTTC.

Concerning this clone itself: Because the CDR3's place on the DNA is in doubt, the DNA is left out and the CDR3 is given as listed by TCRdb. This chain connects TRBV4-2 to TRBJ2-7; the table's D call, TRBD1, has no DNA check behind it. The CDR3 has 12 residues if both end residues are counted. CDR1 and CDR2 (germline): LGHNA, YNFKEQ. CDR3 loop: CASSQVGQGATF.

The V and J genes are TRBV9 and TRBJ2-7; D could derive from TRBD1 or TRBD2 (6 bases each). CDR3 length: 15 residues. The V end was cut by 4 bases, the J end by 9 bases, with 23 bases between. Germline CDR1 reads SGDLS; CDR2 reads YYNGEE. CDR3 in amino acids: CASSPRGGNTLRQYF. CDR3 sequence (DNA): TGTGCCAGCAGCCCACGAGGGGGGAATACCTTGAGGCAGTACTTC.

This chain uses TRBV10-1 with TRBJ2-1; D remains unclear. The V and J ends lost 3 bases and 6 bases respectively, with 24 bases between them. The CDR3 has 18 amino acids. Germline loops: CDR1 WNHNN, CDR2 SYGVQD (reference sequence). The CDR3 DNA sequence: TGCGCCAGCAGTGAATCTTCCTACCCCGATTCTGATGGCAATGAGCAGTTCTTC. Its protein product is CASSESSYPDSDGNEQFF.

The chain employs TRBV7-3 and TRBJ1-2, with 8 bases matching TRBD1. The CDR3 totals 15 residues. Germline CDR1 and CDR2: SGHTA and FQGTGA. Losses at the gene ends were 5 bases for V and 2 bases for J; bases not matched to a gene: 7. The DNA of the CDR3 is TGTGCCAGCAGCCCCGACCGGACAGGGAACTATGGCTACACCTTC. This encodes CASSPDRTGNYGYTF. The full variable domain, rest sourced from reference TRBV7-3 and TRBJ1-2, is GAGVSQTPSNKVTEKGKYVELRCDPISGHTALYWYRQSLGQGPEFLIYFQGTGAADDSGLPNDRFFAVRPEGSVSTLKIQRTERGDSAVYLCASSPDRTGNYGYTFGSGTRLTVV.

With regard to this clone: This CDR3 is also generated by other DNA sequences in the sample. The chain couples TRBV4-3 to TRBJ2-3; no definite D call. CDR3 length: 13 residues. V was trimmed by 0 bases and J by 6 bases, leaving 7 bases between them. Germline assignment: CDR1 LGHNA and CDR2 YSLEER. The CDR3 DNA reads TGCGCCAGCAGCCAAGAAAGACGGGATACGCAGTATTTT. Residues: CASSQERRDTQYF.

V and J are TRBV14 and TRBJ1-3; TRBD1 might be the D (5 bases). This CDR3 is built from 17 residues. Trimming stripped 0 bases from V and 4 bases from J, with 16 bases between. CDR1 is SGHDN, CDR2 FVKESK, per germline. Written as DNA, the CDR3 is TGTGCCAGCAGCCAAGATATAGCCCGGGACGCCGGAAACACCATATATTTT. It yields the protein CASSQDIARDAGNTIYF.

The genes are TRBV5-4 and TRBJ2-1; D is uncertain. Germline V gene sequence: CDR1 SGHNT, CDR2 YYREEE (reference sequence). The CDR3 is 14 amino acids. Trimming stripped 4 bases from V and 9 bases from J, with 17 bases between. DNA for the CDR3: TGTGCCAGCAGCAAAACCGGGTCCTCCGGTGAGCAGTTCTTC. Amino acid sequence: CASSKTGSSGEQFF.

The rearrangement links TRBV19 to TRBJ1-2; perhaps TRBD1 as D (5 bases). Germline loops: CDR1 LNHDA, CDR2 SQIVND (reference sequence). The CDR3 totals 13 residues. V was shortened by 3 bases and J by 7 bases, with 12 bases between the two germline ends. For the CDR3, the DNA is TGTGCCAGTAGTATCCCAGGGTTAGGTGGCTACACCTTC. Its translation is CASSIPGLGGYTF.

The chain links TRBV28 to TRBJ1-5; no firm D call. CDR1 and CDR2 (germline): MDHEN, SYDVKM. The V gene lost 2 bases and the J gene lost 4 bases, with 12 bases spanning the gap. The CDR3 covers 15 residues. The CDR3 bases are TGTGCCAGCAGTTTAGAGGAGGCTCAGAATCAGCCCCAGCATTTT. Amino acid sequence: CASSLEEAQNQPQHF.

This rearrangement joins TRBV5-1 to TRBJ1-1; 10 bases agree with TRBD1. Per germline, CDR1 SGHRS and CDR2 YFSETQ. The CDR3 spans 14 residues. With V trimmed by 4 bases and J by 2 bases, 2 bases remained unmatched. In DNA, the CDR3 is TGCGCCAGCAGCGCGACAGGGGGCAACACTGAAGCTTTCTTT. It yields the protein CASSATGGNTEAFF.